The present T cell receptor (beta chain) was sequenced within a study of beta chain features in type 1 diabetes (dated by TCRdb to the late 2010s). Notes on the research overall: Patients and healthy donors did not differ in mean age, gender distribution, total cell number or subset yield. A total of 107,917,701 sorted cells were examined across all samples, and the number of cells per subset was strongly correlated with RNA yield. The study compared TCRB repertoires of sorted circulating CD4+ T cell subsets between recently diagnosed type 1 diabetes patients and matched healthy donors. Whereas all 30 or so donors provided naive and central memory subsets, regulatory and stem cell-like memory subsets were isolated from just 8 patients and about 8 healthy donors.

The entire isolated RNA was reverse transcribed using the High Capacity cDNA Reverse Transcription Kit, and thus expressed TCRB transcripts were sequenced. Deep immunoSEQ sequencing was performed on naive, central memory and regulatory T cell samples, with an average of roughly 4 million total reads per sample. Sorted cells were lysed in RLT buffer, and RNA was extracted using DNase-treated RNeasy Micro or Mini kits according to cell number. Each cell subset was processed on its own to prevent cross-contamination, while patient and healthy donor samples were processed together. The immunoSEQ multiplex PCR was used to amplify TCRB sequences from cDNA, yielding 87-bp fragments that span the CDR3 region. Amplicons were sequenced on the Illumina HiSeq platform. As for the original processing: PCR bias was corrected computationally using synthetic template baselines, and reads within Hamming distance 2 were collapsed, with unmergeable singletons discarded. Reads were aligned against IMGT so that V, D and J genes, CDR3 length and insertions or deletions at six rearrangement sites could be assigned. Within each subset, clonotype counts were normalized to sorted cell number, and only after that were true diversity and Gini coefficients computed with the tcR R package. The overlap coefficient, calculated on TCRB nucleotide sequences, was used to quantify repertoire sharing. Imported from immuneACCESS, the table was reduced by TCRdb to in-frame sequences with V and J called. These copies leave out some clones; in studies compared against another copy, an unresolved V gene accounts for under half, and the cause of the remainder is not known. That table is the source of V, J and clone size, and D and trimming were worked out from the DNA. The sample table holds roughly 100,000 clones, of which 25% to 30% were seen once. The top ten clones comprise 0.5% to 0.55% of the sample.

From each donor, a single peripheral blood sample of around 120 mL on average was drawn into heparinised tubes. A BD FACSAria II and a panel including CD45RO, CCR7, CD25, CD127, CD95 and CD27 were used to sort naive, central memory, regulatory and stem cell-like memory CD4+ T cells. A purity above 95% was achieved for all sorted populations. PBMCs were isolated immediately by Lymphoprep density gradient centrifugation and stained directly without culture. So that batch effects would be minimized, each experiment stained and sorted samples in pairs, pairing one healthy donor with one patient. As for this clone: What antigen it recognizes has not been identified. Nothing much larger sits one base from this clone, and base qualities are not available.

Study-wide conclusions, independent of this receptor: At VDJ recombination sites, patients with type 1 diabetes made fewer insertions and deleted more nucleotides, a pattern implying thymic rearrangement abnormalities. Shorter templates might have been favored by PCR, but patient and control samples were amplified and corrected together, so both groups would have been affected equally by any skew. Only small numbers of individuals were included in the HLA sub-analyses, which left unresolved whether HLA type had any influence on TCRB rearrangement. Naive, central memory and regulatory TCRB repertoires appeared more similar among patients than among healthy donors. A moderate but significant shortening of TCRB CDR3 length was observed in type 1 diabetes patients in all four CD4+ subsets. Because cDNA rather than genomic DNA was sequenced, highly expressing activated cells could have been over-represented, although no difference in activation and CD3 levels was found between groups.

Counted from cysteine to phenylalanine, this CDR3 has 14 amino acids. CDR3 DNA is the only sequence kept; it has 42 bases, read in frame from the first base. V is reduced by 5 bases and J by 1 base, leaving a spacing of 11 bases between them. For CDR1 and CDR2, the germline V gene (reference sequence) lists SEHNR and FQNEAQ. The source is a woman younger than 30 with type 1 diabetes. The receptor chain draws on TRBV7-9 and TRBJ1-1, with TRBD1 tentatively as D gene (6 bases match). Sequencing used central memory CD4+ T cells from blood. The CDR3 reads CASSLGQANTEAFF. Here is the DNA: TGTGCCAGCAGCCTGGGACAAGCGAACACTGAAGCTTTCTTT.